These 17 T cell receptor beta chains share one sample of origin, sequenced in a study of blood T cells in healthy people across ages. A sample-barcoded 5' primer and a J-beta primer mix were used in a second PCR of about 6 to 11 cycles. From the 5' RACE reads, TCRdb called clonotypes with MiXCR, one entry per CDR3 protein. The repertoire includes more than 800,000 distinct CDR3 sequences, around 30% of them detected once, and about 18% sits in the top ten. Sequencing was performed on blood. These receptor sequences come from a woman at least 80 years old in good health.

This clonotype was counted ten times or more. One base away lies a much larger clone, so this may be a sequencing read error. V and J are TRBV9 and TRBJ2-5; TRBD1 aligns across 8 bases. J lost 11 bases, V lost 7 bases, and 16 bases had no gene match. This CDR3 is built from 14 residues. CDR1 SGDLS and CDR2 YYNGEE come from the germline V gene. CDR3 nucleotide sequence: TGTGCCAGCGGAATAGGACAGGGCGTCAATGAGCAGTACTTC. Translated: CASGIGQGVNEQYF.

In its sample, this clonotype was seen many times. The CDR3, as DNA: TGCAGCGTTGGGCATAATGGCTACACCTTC. Its translation is CSVGHNGYTF. V usage is TRBV29-1 and J usage is TRBJ1-2; D not certain. V lost 4 bases, J lost 6 bases, and 6 bases lay in between. Germline V gene sequence: CDR1 SQVTM, CDR2 ANQGSEA. The CDR3 is 10 amino acids.

The genes are TRBV6-2 or TRBV6-3 and TRBJ2-1; D is uncertain. V was pared by 5 bases and J by 6 bases, with 17 bases between. This CDR3 has 15 residues. From germline, CDR1 is MNHEY and CDR2 SVGEGT. DNA of the CDR3: TGTGCCAGCAGTACCCGGGCCCAATGGACCAATGAGCAGTTCTTC. This gives the protein CASSTRAQWTNEQFF.

This clonotype was recorded at least ten times. J is TRBJ1-4 and V is TRBV20-1; no reliable D call. The CDR3 is 13 amino acids. The germline CDR1 and CDR2 sequences are DFQATT and SNEGSKA (reference sequence). Trimming took off 5 bases at V and 0 bases at J, with 7 bases between the two ends. For the CDR3, the DNA is TGCAGTGCTCCATGGACAACTAATGAAAAACTGTTTTTT. This codes for CSAPWTTNEKLFF.

Comments on this clonotype: One end of the junction is discordant with germline, which a read error may explain. The chain joins TRBV7-9 to TRBJ2-7, with 10 bases matching TRBD1. The DNA matches TRBJ2-5 better at its end, which makes the J call doubtful. This CDR3 is built from 16 residues. Germline CDR1 is SEHNR and CDR2 is FQNEAQ (reference sequence). The CDR3 DNA reads as TGTGCCAGCAACCCTCCCATCGACAGGGGGCAAGGGACCCAGTACTTC. Its protein product is CASNPPIDRGQGTQYF.

A few counts support this clonotype. V is TRBV7-2 and J is TRBJ1-1, with 8 bases identical to TRBD1. The CDR3 has 14 residues. V shed 4 bases, J shed 4 bases, and the junction held 5 bases outside the gene matches. In germline, CDR1 is SGHTA, CDR2 FQGNSA. The CDR3 DNA sequence: TGTGCCAGCAGCTGGGGACAGGATGTCACTGAAGCTTTCTTT. It encodes CASSWGQDVTEAFF.

This clonotype occurred many times. CDR3 sequence: CASSFRDASYGYTF. CDR3 DNA sequence: TGTGCCAGCAGTTTTCGGGACGCTTCCTATGGCTACACCTTC. The chain links TRBV6-2 or TRBV6-3 to TRBJ1-2, with D maybe TRBD1 (5 bases). V was shortened by 4 bases and J by 4 bases, with 13 bases between the two germline ends. CDR1 is MNHEY, CDR2 SVGEGT, per germline. The CDR3 consists of 14 residues.

As concerns this clonotype: Possible read error: a much larger clone is one base away. The J gene is TRBJ1-2, the V gene TRBV7-8; weak D call: TRBD1 (5 bases). The germline CDR1 and CDR2 sequences are SGHVS and FQNEAQ. The CDR3 runs 13 residues. The CDR3, as DNA: TGTGCCAGCAGCTCAGGGAAGGGCTATGGCTGCACCTTC. This sequence encodes CASSSGKGYGCTF.

The chain uses TRBV29-1 and TRBJ2-5, with D perhaps being TRBD1 or TRBD2 (6 bases each). V gave up 4 bases and J gave up 4 bases, with 16 bases separating them. The CDR3 has 14 amino acids. Per germline, CDR1 SQVTM and CDR2 ANQGSEA. The CDR3 region is CSVGGGRGVETQYF. CDR3 nucleotides: TGCAGCGTTGGAGGGGGGAGAGGAGTAGAGACCCAGTACTTC.

This clonotype occurred a few times. CDR3 amino acids: CASSFSFLTGSRLQETQYF. As DNA, the CDR3 is TGCGCCAGCAGCTTCAGCTTTTTGACAGGGAGTAGGCTCCAAGAGACCCAGTACTTC. V usage is TRBV5-1 and J usage is TRBJ2-5; 7 nucleotides align to TRBD1. CDR1 and CDR2 (germline): SGHRS, YFSETQ. This CDR3 comprises 19 residues. With V trimmed by 2 bases and J by 1 base, 17 bases remained unmatched.

This chain uses TRBV6-1 with TRBJ1-1; no clear D. The ends were cut back, 7 bases at V and 1 base at J, with 10 bases in the middle. The CDR3 length is 13 residues. CDR1 is MNHNS and CDR2 is SASEGT in the germline V gene. The CDR3, as DNA: TGTGCCAGCACTCTGCAGACGAACACTGAAGCTTTCTTT. Its protein product is CASTLQTNTEAFF.

In this sample, this clonotype turned up many times. The chain joins TRBV7-2 to TRBJ2-5, with TRBD1 matching 8 bases. Germline values: CDR1 SGHTA, CDR2 FQGNSA. The CDR3 totals 14 residues. Germline trimming cut 6 bases from V and 5 bases from J; bases unmatched to any gene: 8. The CDR3 nucleotides are TGTGCCAGCAGAAAGACAGGGGTTCGGGAGACCCAGTACTTC. This codes for CASRKTGVRETQYF.

This clonotype was observed at least ten times. This chain connects TRBV20-1 to TRBJ1-1; D possibly corresponds to TRBD1 (5 bases). Germline loops: CDR1 DFQATT, CDR2 SNEGSKA (reference sequence). CDR3 length equals 11 residues. V was shortened by 4 bases and J by 5 bases, with 8 bases between the two germline ends. CDR3 in DNA: TGCAGTGCTAAACAGGTGACTGAAGCTTTCTTT. This translates into CSAKQVTEAFF.

Of note for this clonotype: A much bigger clone sits one base away, suggesting this may be a read error. The chain employs TRBV18 and TRBJ2-5; D may match TRBD1 or TRBD2 (5 bases each). This CDR3 is 15 amino acids long. V lost 2 bases, J lost 11 bases, and 21 bases lay in between. The germline CDR1 and CDR2 sequences are KGHSH and LQKENI. In DNA form, the CDR3 reads TGTGCCAGCTCACCATTCGGCCGGGACCTCAATGAGCAGTACTTC. Its translation is CASSPFGRDLNEQYF.

The chain couples TRBV10-3 to TRBJ2-7; no reliable D call. V lost 10 bases and J 0 bases, leaving 16 bases between the germline ends. Germline CDR1 ENHRY, CDR2 SYGVKD. This CDR3 region has 14 residues. CDR3 coding DNA: TGTGCCACCTCTGCTACCCTAAGCTCCTACGAGCAGTACTTC. Protein sequence: CATSATLSSYEQYF.

This clonotype has a handful of counts. The chain couples TRBV6-2 or TRBV6-3 to TRBJ1-1, with D perhaps TRBD1 (5 bases). The CDR3 totals 18 residues. The V and J ends lost 5 bases and 0 bases respectively, with 22 bases between them. Germline lookup yields CDR1 MNHEY and CDR2 SVGEGT. CDR3 in amino acids: CASSLWGPGSVMNTEAFF. The CDR3 DNA sequence: TGTGCCAGCAGTCTCTGGGGTCCAGGGAGCGTCATGAACACTGAAGCTTTCTTT.

The V call is TRBV6-1, the J call TRBJ2-5; D gene unclear. Judging by the DNA end, TRBJ2-7 fits better; the J call may be wrong. CDR1 and CDR2 (germline): MNHNS, SASEGT. The CDR3 length is 15 residues. CDR3 amino acids: CASSEAPQDPYEQYF. The CDR3 nucleotides read TGTGCCAGCAGTGAAGCACCCCAGGATCCCTACGAGCAGTACTTC.